The subject of this entry is one TCR beta chain. Its matching antigen is unknown. The data were taken from a study of Ad26.COV2.S vaccination and SARS-CoV-2 variants. Whole-study results and caveats: Breadth, reportedly substantial, characterized the spike-specific CD8+ and CD4+ T cell responses after vaccination.

Assay: immunoSEQ multiplex PCR; the TCRdb copy retains only in-frame clones and omits some. The sample consists of approximately 150,000 clones, more than 80% of them appearing once. The germline gives CDR1 LNHDA, CDR2 SQIVND (reference sequence). Trimming shortened V by 9 bases and J by 5 bases, and 19 bases separated the two germline ends. CDR3 length: 14 amino acids. The material sequenced was peripheral blood, taken after recovery from COVID-19. The chain combines TRBV19 with TRBJ1-2; D is perhaps TRBD1 (6 bases). The TCR originated in a human donor who had recovered from COVID-19. CDR3 sequence: CASEGWGLGYGYTF. The CDR3 nucleotides are TGTGCCAGCGAAGGCTGGGGGCTGGGGTATGGCTACACCTTC.